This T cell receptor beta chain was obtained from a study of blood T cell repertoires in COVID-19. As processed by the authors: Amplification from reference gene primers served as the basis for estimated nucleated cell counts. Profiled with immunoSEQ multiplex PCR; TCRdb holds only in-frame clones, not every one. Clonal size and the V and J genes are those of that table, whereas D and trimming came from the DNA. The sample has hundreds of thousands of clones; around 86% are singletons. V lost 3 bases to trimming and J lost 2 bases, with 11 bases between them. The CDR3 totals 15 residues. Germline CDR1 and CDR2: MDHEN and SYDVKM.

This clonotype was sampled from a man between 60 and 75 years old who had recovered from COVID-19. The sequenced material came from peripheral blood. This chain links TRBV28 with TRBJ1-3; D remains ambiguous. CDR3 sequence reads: CASSFVGVAGNTIYF. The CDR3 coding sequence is TGTGCCAGCAGTTTCGTGGGAGTTGCTGGAAACACCATATATTTT.